A few counts support the clone carrying this T cell receptor beta chain. PCR employed 60 Vbeta and 13 Jbeta primers. Clones were read by immunoSEQ multiplex PCR, and TCRdb kept only the in-frame ones, dropping some. This sample has some 120,000 clones; 60% to 75% occur once, and the top ten carry about 2.8%. The CDR3 is 13 residues long. The germline V gene has CDR1 MNHNS and CDR2 SASEGT. This record belongs to a study of cytomegalovirus exposure and HLA in healthy donors. The sequence came from a woman between 40 and 50 years old in good health and CMV-seropositive. The gene calls are TRBV6-1 and TRBJ2-7; D may be TRBD2 (6 bases). The sample consisted of PBMCs. The CDR3 DNA sequence: TGTGCAGGTGGGAAGGGAGGATCCTACGAGCAGTACTTC. Amino acids: CAGGKGGSYEQYF.